This is a list of T cell receptor beta chains from one sample in a study of T cell changes during pregnancy in multiple sclerosis. Only in-frame clones appear in the TCRdb table, and some are missing; sequencing was by immunoSEQ multiplex PCR. The data hold roughly 25,000 clones, with 89% observed a single time. Sequences were derived from CD8+ T cells from peripheral blood mononuclear cells, sampled in the second trimester of pregnancy. The receptors derive from a female donor with multiple sclerosis, enrolled in a pregnancy study. CDR3s include the opening cysteine and the closing phenylalanine or tryptophan. Size is omitted from some rows. Given values are once, few, many or a class for expanded clones.

V	J	size	CDR3
TRBV5-8	TRBJ2-4	once	CASSPGSGGGLNIQYF
TRBV25-1	TRBJ2-1	once	CASSVLAVNEQFF
TRBV29-1	TRBJ2-1	-	CSAGGGTGGNEQFF
TRBV11-2	TRBJ2-1	-	CASSLGQLGEQFF
TRBV5-1	TRBJ1-1	-	CASSLVEDVTEAFF
TRBV6-5	TRBJ2-3	-	CASSYSRVFSTDTQYF
TRBV27	TRBJ2-3	-	CASNKGLAGTDTQYF
TRBV25-1	TRBJ1-2	few	CASSESTGSGYTF
TRBV19	TRBJ2-1	-	CASSAGLSSYNEQFF
TRBV10-3	TRBJ2-7	few	CASTGTSAHEQYF
TRBV5-6	TRBJ2-7	-	CASSLDYQGDEQYF
TRBV28	TRBJ2-1	-	CASSLRGLAVNEQFF
TRBV19	TRBJ2-1	once	CASSLDTYNEQFF
TRBV19	TRBJ1-5	-	CASSPYGHSNQPQHF
TRBV6-5	TRBJ2-7	-	CASSYRGRGLDEQYF
TRBV28	TRBJ1-2	many	CASRDREGGGYGYTF
TRBV18	TRBJ2-3	once	CASSLYSSTDTQYF